The 30 T cell receptor beta chains below come from one sample, sequenced in a study of cytomegalovirus exposure and HLA in healthy donors. The study ran its PCR with 60 Vbeta and 13 Jbeta primers. Repertoires were generated with immunoSEQ multiplex PCR, while TCRdb's copy carries only in-frame clones and drops some. The sample lists 120,000 or so clones, around 75% seen once, with more than 2.5% in the top ten. Sequencing was performed on PBMCs. These receptor sequences come from a woman aged 45-65 years in good health and CMV-seronegative.

The CDR3 coding sequence is TGTGCCAGCAGCAAAGTGATCCCAGCCGGGTATGTCGGGGAGCTGTTTTTT. Encoded protein: CASSKVIPAGYVGELFF. V gene TRBV21-1 combines with J gene TRBJ2-2; TRBD2 was called by the table and not checked on the DNA. TRBV21-1 is an annotated pseudogene. The CDR3 extends over 17 amino acids.

The rearrangement uses TRBV27 and TRBJ1-1, with D possibly matching TRBD1 (5 bases). CDR3 size: 12 residues. The germline V gene encodes CDR1 MNHEY and CDR2 SMNVEV (reference sequence). The V gene lost 8 bases and the J gene lost 4 bases, with 11 bases spanning the gap. CDR3 sequence (DNA): TGTGCCAGCGGATCACAGGCCACTGAAGCTTTCTTT. Protein: CASGSQATEAFF.

The sample holds a few counts of this clone. J is TRBJ2-4 and V is TRBV7-2; 14 bases are a match to TRBD2. There are 15 residues in the CDR3. Germline V gene data show CDR1 as SGHTA and CDR2 as FQGNSA. Trimming removed 4 bases from V and 9 bases from J; junction bases left unmatched: 5. In nucleotides, the CDR3 is TGTGCCAGCAGCTCGGGACTAGCGGGAGTAGGCATTCAGTACTTC. It specifies CASSSGLAGVGIQYF. The full variable domain, rest sourced from reference TRBV7-2 and TRBJ2-4, is GAGVSQSPSNKVTEKGKDVELRCDPISGHTALYWYRQSLGQGLEFLIYFQGNSAPDKSGLPSDRFSAERTGGSVSTLTIQRTQQEDSAVYLCASSSGLAGVGIQYFGAGTRLSVL.

V gene TRBV30 combines with J gene TRBJ1-1; D is ambiguous. The CDR3 sequence is 15 residues long. The germline V gene encodes CDR1 GTSNPN and CDR2 SVGIG (reference sequence). Trimming pared 4 bases from V and 3 bases from J, leaving 18 bases between. This chain's CDR3 is CAWIRGGFDYTEAFF. The CDR3, as DNA: TGTGCCTGGATCCGGGGAGGTTTCGATTACACTGAAGCTTTCTTT.

The chain has TRBV9 and TRBJ2-3; the match to TRBD2 covers 8 bases. This CDR3 region has 15 residues. Germline assignment: CDR1 SGDLS and CDR2 YYNGEE. V dropped 3 bases and J dropped 4; count of bases not matched to a gene: 7. CDR3 in amino acids: CASSGDGRAPDTQYF. DNA for the CDR3: TGTGCCAGCAGCGGAGACGGGAGGGCCCCAGATACGCAGTATTTT.

There are a few counts of this clone. The gene calls are TRBV7-9 and TRBJ1-1, with D uncertain. Germline-derived CDR1 and CDR2 are SEHNR and FQNEAQ (reference sequence). This CDR3 has 14 amino acids. The V end was cut by 5 bases, the J end by 11 bases, with 21 bases between. In DNA form, the CDR3 reads TGTGCCAGCAGCCAAGATTTATCCGGGGTCGGGGCTTTCTTT. The encoded protein is CASSQDLSGVGAFF. Full variable domain (missing parts from reference TRBV7-9 and TRBJ1-1): DTGVSQNPRHKITKRGQNVTFRCDPISEHNRLYWYRQTLGQGPEFLTYFQNEAQLEKSRLLSDRFSAERPKGSFSTLEIQRTEQGDSAMYLCASSQDLSGVGAFFGQGTRLTVV.

The genes are TRBV28 and TRBJ2-2; 11 nucleotides agree with TRBD2. Germline V gene sequence: CDR1 MDHEN, CDR2 SYDVKM. The length of the CDR3 is 15 residues. The ends lost 7 bases at V and 5 bases at J; junction bases unmatched: 6. The CDR3 protein is CASTLAGGETGELFF. CDR3 coding DNA: TGTGCCAGCACCCTAGCGGGAGGTGAGACCGGGGAGCTGTTTTTT. Supplemented by reference TRBV28 and TRBJ2-2, the full variable domain reads DVKVTQSSRYLVKRTGEKVFLECVQDMDHENMFWYRQDPGLGLRLIYFSYDVKMKEKGDIPEGYSVSREKKERFSLILESASTNQTSMYLCASTLAGGETGELFFGEGSRLTVL.

The DNA for the CDR3 is TGTGCCAGCACCGGAGACAGGGACAATGAGCAGTTCTTC. Amino acids: CASTGDRDNEQFF. This sequence joins TRBV9 and TRBJ2-1; 7 nucleotides match TRBD1. The V gene end was trimmed by 6 bases and the J gene end by 5 bases; junction bases not matched to a gene: 5. The CDR3 contains 13 residues. Per germline, CDR1 SGDLS and CDR2 YYNGEE.

The chain employs TRBV27 and TRBJ1-2; TRBD1 aligns across 9 bases. Per germline, CDR1 MNHEY and CDR2 SMNVEV (reference sequence). The V segment lost 5 bases and the J segment 7 bases; nucleotides outside the gene matches: 14. The CDR3 extends over 16 amino acids. The CDR3 region has the DNA TGTGCCAGCAGTATACAGGGGGCGCTAGAGTCTCGTGGCTACACCTTC. Its protein is CASSIQGALESRGYTF.

CDR3 sequence: CASSLAGVREQYF. The CDR3 DNA sequence: TGTGCCAGCAGTTTAGCGGGAGTTCGCGAGCAGTACTTC. The gene calls are TRBV28 and TRBJ2-7, with 7 bases lining up with TRBD2. V was clipped by 2 bases and J by 6 bases; unmatched bases: 4. Germline V gene lookup returns CDR1 MDHEN and CDR2 SYDVKM. This CDR3 is built from 13 residues.

The chain is built from TRBV18 and TRBJ2-3, with 7 bases identical to TRBD1. The CDR3 contains 15 residues. Trimming removed 3 bases from V and 0 bases from J; junction bases left unmatched: 3. CDR1 and CDR2 from the germline V gene are KGHSH and LQKENI. The CDR3 DNA reads as TGTGCCAGCTCACCGTGGGACAGTAGCACAGATACGCAGTATTTT. Amino acid sequence: CASSPWDSSTDTQYF. The whole variable domain, remainder taken from reference TRBV18 and TRBJ2-3, is NAGVMQNPRHLVRRRGQEARLRCSPMKGHSHVYWYRQLPEEGLKFMVYLQKENIIDESGMPKERFSAEFPKEGPSILRIQQVVRGDSAAYFCASSPWDSSTDTQYFGPGTRLTVL.

This clone came up once. This chain links TRBV7-2 with TRBJ2-2; no definite D call. The CDR3 totals 14 residues. Germline V gene data show CDR1 as SGHTA and CDR2 as FQGNSA. V lost 5 bases, J lost 5 bases, and 12 bases lay in between. The DNA for the CDR3 is TGTGCCAGCAGCCTCGTCAGCGAGACCGGGGAGCTGTTTTTT. It codes for CASSLVSETGELFF.

This clone was recorded a few times. V gene TRBV13 combines with J gene TRBJ2-7, with D perhaps TRBD1 (6 bases). Germline V CDR1 and CDR2: PRHDT, FYEKMQ (reference sequence). V lost 6 bases to trimming and J lost 7 bases, with 13 bases between them. The length of the CDR3 is 12 residues. This chain's CDR3 is CASRQGLREQYF. DNA of the CDR3: TGTGCCAGCAGACAGGGTCTTCGGGAGCAGTACTTC.

The CDR3 sequence is CASSPGVRGYTF. CDR3 bases: TGCGCCAGCAGCCCGGGGGTTCGGGGCTACACCTTC. The chain combines TRBV4-1 with TRBJ1-2, with D tentatively TRBD1 (5 bases). Germline CDR1 MGHRA, CDR2 YSYEKL. V dropped 4 bases and J dropped 8 bases, with 11 bases sitting between them. The CDR3 covers 12 residues.

This chain uses TRBV28 with TRBJ2-1; D not resolved. The CDR3 runs to 14 residues. The germline V gene has CDR1 MDHEN and CDR2 SYDVKM. Trimming stripped 7 bases from V and 0 bases from J, with 10 bases between. CDR3 DNA sequence: TGTGCCAGCACGGCACCTAGCTCCTACAATGAGCAGTTCTTC. As protein: CASTAPSSYNEQFF.

The J gene is TRBJ2-2, the V gene TRBV5-6, with 7 nucleotides matching TRBD1. The V gene end was trimmed by 0 bases and the J gene end by 7 bases; junction bases not matched to a gene: 12. CDR3 size: 17 residues. CDR1 SGHDT and CDR2 YYEEEE come from the germline V gene. The CDR3 coding sequence is TGTGCCAGCAGCTTGGATTACAGGGGAAATCGGGGCGGGGAGCTGTTTTTT. Residues: CASSLDYRGNRGGELFF. Full variable domain (remainder filled in from reference TRBV5-6 and TRBJ2-2): DAGVTQSPTHLIKTRGQQVTLRCSPKSGHDTVSWYQQALGQGPQFIFQYYEEEERQRGNFPDRFSGHQFPNYSSELNVNALLLGDSALYLCASSLDYRGNRGGELFFGEGSRLTVL.

This clone showed up just a few times. The J gene is TRBJ2-1, the V gene TRBV28, with 14 bases lining up with TRBD2. CDR1 MDHEN and CDR2 SYDVKM come from the germline V gene. The trim removed 2 bases at V and 7 bases at J, leaving 10 bases unmatched. The CDR3 length is 18 residues. The CDR3 protein is CASSLSMGTSGRTNEQFF. CDR3 bases: TGTGCCAGCAGTTTAAGTATGGGGACTAGCGGGAGAACAAATGAGCAGTTCTTC.

The chain employs TRBV29-1 and TRBJ2-1; 11 bases agree with TRBD2. The CDR3 contains 15 residues. The ends lost 6 bases at V and 9 bases at J; junction bases unmatched: 13. CDR1 and CDR2 from the germline V gene are SQVTM and ANQGSEA. CDR3 in amino acids: CSVGGTSGSMSEQFF. The CDR3 nucleotides read TGCAGCGTGGGGGGAACTAGCGGGAGCATGTCTGAGCAGTTCTTC.

The chain employs TRBV29-1 and TRBJ2-7; 8 bases match TRBD1. V dropped 4 bases and J dropped 3; count of bases not matched to a gene: 11. Germline V gene lookup returns CDR1 SQVTM and CDR2 ANQGSEA. The CDR3 has 15 amino acids. The CDR3 bases are TGCAGCGTTGGTGCCGGGACAGGAGTAAACTACGAGCAGTACTTC. It translates to CSVGAGTGVNYEQYF.

This clone was detected once. The chain recombines TRBV11-2 with TRBJ2-3; a weak D match, TRBD2 (7 bases). The germline gives CDR1 SGHAT, CDR2 FQNNGV. V lost 5 bases to trimming and J lost 5 bases, with 17 bases between them. The CDR3 runs 15 residues. The chain's CDR3 is CASSDLWGGGDTQYF. In nucleotides, the CDR3 is TGTGCCAGCAGCGACTTGTGGGGAGGGGGAGATACGCAGTATTTT.

In the case of this clone: The junction shows a germline mismatch at one end, possibly a read error. CDR3 sequence (DNA): TGTTCCAGCAGTGTCCCAGGGTCCTACGAGCAGTACTTC. Its protein product is CSSSVPGSYEQYF. The V call is TRBV7-9, the J call TRBJ2-7, with a weak D call TRBD1 (5 bases). Germline V gene data show CDR1 as SEHNR and CDR2 as FQNEAQ (reference sequence). This CDR3 spans 13 amino acids.

This clone appeared a few times. This rearrangement joins TRBV10-1 to TRBJ1-4; D may be TRBD1 (5 bases). Germline loops: CDR1 WNHNN, CDR2 SYGVQD (reference sequence). Trimming removed 9 bases from V and 0 bases from J, with 14 bases in between. The CDR3 length is 15 residues. The CDR3 loop reads CASFGHLATNEKLFF. As DNA, the CDR3 is TGCGCCAGTTTCGGACACCTTGCAACTAATGAAAAACTGTTTTTT.

The chain has TRBV2 and TRBJ1-1; weak D call: TRBD1 (6 bases). CDR3 length: 15 residues. V lost 3 bases to trimming and J lost 4 bases, with 15 bases between them. Germline values: CDR1 SNHLY, CDR2 FYNNEI. The CDR3 loop is CASSDVGGQFTEAFF. In DNA form, the CDR3 reads TGTGCCAGCAGTGATGTAGGGGGACAATTCACTGAAGCTTTCTTT.

This chain joins TRBV7-3 and TRBJ2-1, with D tentatively TRBD2 (5 bases). Trimming shortened V by 2 bases and J by 9 bases, and 14 bases separated the two germline ends. There are 14 residues in the CDR3. Germline V lookup: CDR1 SGHTA, CDR2 FQGTGA. CDR3 in DNA: TGTGCCAGCAGCTTACGAATAGGAGGAGGTGAGCAGTTCTTC. It encodes CASSLRIGGGEQFF.

The chain is built from TRBV2 and TRBJ2-2; TRBD2 agrees at 9 bases. Germline CDR1 reads SNHLY; CDR2 reads FYNNEI. This CDR3 spans 16 amino acids. The V segment lost 5 bases and the J segment 0 bases; nucleotides outside the gene matches: 4. This chain's CDR3 is CASSSTSGPNTGELFF. DNA of the CDR3: TGTGCCAGCAGTTCGACTAGCGGACCGAACACCGGGGAGCTGTTTTTT.

The chain recombines TRBV7-9 with TRBJ1-2; 7 bases fit TRBD1. CDR3 length equals 14 residues. V dropped 5 bases and J dropped 2; count of bases not matched to a gene: 5. The V gene's germline CDR1 is SEHNR and CDR2 FQNEAQ (reference sequence). The CDR3 DNA sequence: TGTGCCAGCAGCCGGGACAGCAAGAACTATGGCTACACCTTC. This gives the protein CASSRDSKNYGYTF.

This clone was picked up a small number of times. V gene TRBV5-4 combines with J gene TRBJ1-1; D might be TRBD1 (5 bases). V lost 3 bases to trimming and J lost 4 bases, with 13 bases between them. Germline CDR1 is SGHNT and CDR2 is YYREEE (reference sequence). CDR3 size: 14 residues. In DNA, the CDR3 is TGTGCCAGCAGCTCTGGGGGGTATGGCACTGAAGCTTTCTTT. This codes for CASSSGGYGTEAFF.

DNA for the CDR3: TGTGCCAGCAGCCCCCCCCCATCCGGGACTAGCGGCTCCTACAATGAGCAGTTCTTC. This encodes CASSPPPSGTSGSYNEQFF. The V and J genes are TRBV9 and TRBJ2-1; the match to TRBD2 covers 11 bases. V was pared by 4 bases and J by 0 bases, with 12 bases of the junction left unmatched. This CDR3 has 19 amino acids. Germline V lookup: CDR1 SGDLS, CDR2 YYNGEE.

V gene TRBV11-3 combines with J gene TRBJ2-1, with D possibly TRBD2 on 5 matching bases. Per the germline V gene, CDR1 is SGHNT and CDR2 is YENEEA. V was shortened by 8 bases and J by 5 bases, with 13 bases between the two germline ends. CDR3 length: 13 amino acids. This CDR3 reads CASALGENNEQFF. CDR3 sequence (DNA): TGTGCCAGCGCCCTGGGAGAGAACAATGAGCAGTTCTTC.

V and J are TRBV4-3 and TRBJ1-4, with D possibly matching TRBD1 (6 bases). In germline, CDR1 is LGHNA, CDR2 YSLEER. The CDR3 totals 15 residues. V was shortened by 6 bases and J by 4 bases, with 15 bases between the two germline ends. CDR3 protein: CASRPDRSSNEKLFF. The CDR3 DNA sequence: TGCGCCAGCAGACCCGACAGGTCGAGTAATGAAAAACTGTTTTTT.